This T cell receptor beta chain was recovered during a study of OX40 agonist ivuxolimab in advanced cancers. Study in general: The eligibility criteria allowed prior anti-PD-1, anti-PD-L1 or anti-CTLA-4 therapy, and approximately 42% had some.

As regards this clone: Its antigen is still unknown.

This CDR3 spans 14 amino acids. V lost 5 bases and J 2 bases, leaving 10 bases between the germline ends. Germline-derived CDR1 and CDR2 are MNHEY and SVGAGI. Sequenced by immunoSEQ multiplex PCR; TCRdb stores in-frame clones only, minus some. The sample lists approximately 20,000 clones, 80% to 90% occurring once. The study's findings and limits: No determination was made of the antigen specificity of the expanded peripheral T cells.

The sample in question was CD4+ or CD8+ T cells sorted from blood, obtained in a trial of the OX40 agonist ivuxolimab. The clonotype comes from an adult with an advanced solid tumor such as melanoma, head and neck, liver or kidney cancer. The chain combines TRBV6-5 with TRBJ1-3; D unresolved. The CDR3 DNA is TGTGCCAGCAGTCCGGACGAAACTGGAAACACCATATATTTT. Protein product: CASSPDETGNTIYF.